A selection of T cell receptor beta chains follows, all from one sample in a study of type 1 regulatory T cells. TCRdb re-called the reads with MiXCR, one entry per CDR3 protein. Here the sample spans approximately 97,000 distinct CDR3 sequences, roughly a third being singletons. The sequencing input was CD4+ T cells, either the whole sample or a sorted fraction (not recorded which). These receptor sequences come from a human donor in good health. The CDR3 runs from the conserved cysteine through the conserved F or W. A D gene is named only where the DNA matches it firmly. Not every row has a clone size; where given, it reads once, few, many or a size class.

J,D,size,V,CDR3
TRBJ2-7,TRBD2,few,TRBV7-8,CASSQGLAGVRSYEQYF
TRBJ1-5,NA,NA,TRBV6-1,CASSETLYSNQPQHF
TRBJ2-2,TRBD1,few,TRBV7-6,CASSLEGTGKTGELFF
TRBJ1-1,TRBD1,NA,TRBV19,CASSIGQGFKPEAFF
TRBJ1-6,NA,few,TRBV16,CASSLARGNSPLHF
TRBJ2-7,NA,many,TRBV7-9,CASSLGTSRYEQYF
TRBJ1-5,NA,NA,TRBV2,CASSGGGNQPQHF
TRBJ2-1,TRBD2,once,TRBV7-9,CASSQVRAGDNEQFF
TRBJ1-6,NA,NA,TRBV5-5,CASSFLDVPTPPLHF
TRBJ2-3,NA,NA,TRBV14,CASSQSMDTQYF
TRBJ2-2,TRBD2,NA,TRBV7-2,CASSLESGGSSTGELFF
TRBJ1-4,NA,NA,TRBV7-2,CASSPGRSNEKLFF
TRBJ1-1,NA,NA,TRBV20-1,CSANPRQAYEAFF
TRBJ2-3,TRBD1,few,TRBV9,CASSVGGGQGADTQYF
TRBJ2-7,TRBD2,few,TRBV20-1,CSARALRLAGIYEQYF
TRBJ2-2,NA,few,TRBV3-1,CASSPSAGGELFF
TRBJ2-7,NA,few,TRBV6-2/TRBV6-3,CASSYKVLGDYEQYF
TRBJ2-5,NA,NA,TRBV23-1,CASSQETEQETQYF
TRBJ1-5,TRBD1,NA,TRBV12-5,CASGSTGGGQPQHF
TRBJ2-4,TRBD2,NA,TRBV28,CASSLWASGGKNIQYF
TRBJ2-3,TRBD2,NA,TRBV6-5,CASRRLADTDTQYF
TRBJ2-3,NA,NA,TRBV5-6,CASSATSGGDTQYF
TRBJ2-7,NA,NA,TRBV27,CASTPREGGPPYEQYF
TRBJ1-1,NA,NA,TRBV7-9,CASSSPRGTEAFF
TRBJ2-3,NA,once,TRBV11-2,CASSSDSRGATDTQYF
TRBJ2-3,TRBD1,many,TRBV7-8,CASSFGTGTDTQYF
TRBJ1-1,NA,NA,TRBV27,CASSFRNMNTEAFF
TRBJ1-5,NA,few,TRBV19,CASSDPGTQGAGAQHF
TRBJ1-5,NA,few,TRBV2,CASSEVGGQPQHF
TRBJ2-7,NA,NA,TRBV20-1,CSAARETYEQYF
TRBJ2-5,NA,NA,TRBV7-2,CASSPRAGGVGFGETQYF
TRBJ1-6,NA,NA,TRBV3-1,CASSLASAGGSPLHF
TRBJ1-4,NA,few,TRBV6-5,CASRPGSNEKLFF
TRBJ2-6,NA,NA,TRBV20-1,CSAPQDSGANVLTF
TRBJ2-7,NA,few,TRBV7-2,CASSSGRTEQYF
TRBJ2-7,TRBD1,NA,TRBV3-1,CASSQATGGEQYF
TRBJ2-7,TRBD2,NA,TRBV14,CASSLRTLAVSREQYF
TRBJ2-5,TRBD1,NA,TRBV29-1,CSGTGTGVVTQYF
TRBJ1-5,NA,NA,TRBV20-1,CSARVSGNQPQHF
TRBJ2-5,TRBD1,NA,TRBV6-2/TRBV6-3,CASSFPRTGGRETQYF
TRBJ2-7,TRBD1,NA,TRBV5-1,CASSLQGYEQYF
TRBJ2-1,TRBD2,NA,TRBV5-1,CASSLEASGGTSSGF
TRBJ2-4,NA,NA,TRBV7-2,CASSPTRTGNIQYF
TRBJ2-1,NA,few,TRBV9,CASSATVGARGYNEQFF
TRBJ2-1,NA,NA,TRBV20-1,CSARDDWDTPPFF
TRBJ2-7,TRBD2,many,TRBV12-3/TRBV12-4,CASSLRLAEGFSYEQYF
TRBJ2-1,TRBD1,NA,TRBV9,CASSVARQGNNEQFF
TRBJ2-6,NA,few,TRBV5-1,CASSSLDAGANVLTF
TRBJ2-7,NA,many,TRBV7-2,CASSLAGASEQYF
TRBJ2-3,NA,many,TRBV12-3/TRBV12-4,CASSLDGKSTDTQYF
TRBJ2-3,TRBD1,NA,TRBV7-9,CASSTPGQGTQYF
TRBJ1-4,NA,NA,TRBV11-2,CASSSTGNGYEKLFF
TRBJ2-3,TRBD2,NA,TRBV27,CASSPWGGSRSDTQYF